The text below deals with one T cell receptor beta chain. The target antigen is unknown. These data belong to a study of cytomegalovirus exposure and HLA in healthy donors. Study-wide results and caveats: According to a later analysis, donors in an Asian-associated ancestry cluster reportedly had fewer N-insertions than the 666-donor mean. Association of 16,951 TCR beta sequences with HLA alleles was found at 0.05 false discovery rate in a later analysis.

This CDR3 has 14 residues. Germline assignment: CDR1 SEHNR and CDR2 FQNEAQ (reference sequence). A multiplex PCR was run with 60 Vbeta primers and 13 Jbeta primers. Here immunoSEQ multiplex PCR was the method, and the copy in TCRdb shows in-frame clones only, minus some. The table shows 100,000 to 150,000 clones, with less than 85% occurring only once. The clonotype comes from a female donor in good health and CMV-seronegative. The sequenced material came from PBMCs. This chain uses TRBV7-9 with TRBJ2-5; 7 nucleotides match TRBD2. The last part of the DNA fits TRBJ2-7 better; the J call may be wrong. This CDR3 is CASSLGSGAYEQYF. CDR3 nucleotides: TGTGCCAGCAGCTTAGGCAGCGGGGCCTACGAGCAGTACTTC.